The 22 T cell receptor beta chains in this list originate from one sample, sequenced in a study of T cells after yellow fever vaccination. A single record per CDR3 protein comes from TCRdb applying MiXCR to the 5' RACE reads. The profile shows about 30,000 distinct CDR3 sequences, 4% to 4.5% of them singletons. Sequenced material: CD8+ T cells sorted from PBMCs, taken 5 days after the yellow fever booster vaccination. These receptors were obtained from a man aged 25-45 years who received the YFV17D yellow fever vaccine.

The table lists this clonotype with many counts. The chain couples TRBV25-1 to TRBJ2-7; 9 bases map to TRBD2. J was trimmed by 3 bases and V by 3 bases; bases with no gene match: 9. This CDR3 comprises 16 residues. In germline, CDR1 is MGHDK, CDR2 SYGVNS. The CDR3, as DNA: TGTGCCAGCAGTGAGATTAGCGGGAGAGGAGGCTACGAGCAGTACTTC. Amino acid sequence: CASSEISGRGGYEQYF.

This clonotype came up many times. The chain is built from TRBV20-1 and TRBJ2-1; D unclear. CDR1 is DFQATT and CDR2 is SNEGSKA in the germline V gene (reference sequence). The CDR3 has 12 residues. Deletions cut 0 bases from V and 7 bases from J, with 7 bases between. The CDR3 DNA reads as TGCAGTGCTAGAGATGACGGGAATGAGCAGTTCTTC. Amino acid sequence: CSARDDGNEQFF.

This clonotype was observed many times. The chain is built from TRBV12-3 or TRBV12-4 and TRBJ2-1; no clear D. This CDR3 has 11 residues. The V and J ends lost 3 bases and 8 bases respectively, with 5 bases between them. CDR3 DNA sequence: TGTGCCAGCAGTTTCCGTGATGAGCAGTTCTTC. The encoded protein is CASSFRDEQFF.

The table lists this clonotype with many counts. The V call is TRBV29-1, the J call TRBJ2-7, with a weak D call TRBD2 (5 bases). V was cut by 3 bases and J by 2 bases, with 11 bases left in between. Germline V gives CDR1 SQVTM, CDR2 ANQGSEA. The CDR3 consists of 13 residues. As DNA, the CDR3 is TGCAGCGTTGAGGCCGCGGGTGCCTACGAGCAGTACTTC. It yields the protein CSVEAAGAYEQYF.

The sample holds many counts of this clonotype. The CDR3 coding sequence is TGCAGTGTACCGGACAGGGCGGCTGGAAACACCATATATTTT. It translates to CSVPDRAAGNTIYF. The chain employs TRBV20-1 and TRBJ1-3; 8 nucleotides align to TRBD1. The CDR3 loop spans 14 amino acids. From germline, CDR1 is DFQATT and CDR2 SNEGSKA (reference sequence). Trimming at V came to 7 bases and at J to 2 bases, leaving 7 bases not matched to a gene.

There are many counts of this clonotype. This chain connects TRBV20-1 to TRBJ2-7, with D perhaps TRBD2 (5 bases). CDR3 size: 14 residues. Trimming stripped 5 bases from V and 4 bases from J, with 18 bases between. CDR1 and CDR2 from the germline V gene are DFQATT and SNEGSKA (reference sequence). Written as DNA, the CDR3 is TGCAGTGCTGATGCCCCGGACGGGGAATACGAGCAGTACTTC. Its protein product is CSADAPDGEYEQYF.

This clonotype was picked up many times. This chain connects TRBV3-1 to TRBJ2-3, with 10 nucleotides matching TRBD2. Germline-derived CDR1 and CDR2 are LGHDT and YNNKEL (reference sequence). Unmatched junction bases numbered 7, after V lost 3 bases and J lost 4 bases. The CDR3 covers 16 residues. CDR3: CASSQTLAGVSDTQYF. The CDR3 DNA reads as TGTGCCAGCAGCCAGACGCTAGCGGGAGTTTCAGATACGCAGTATTTT.

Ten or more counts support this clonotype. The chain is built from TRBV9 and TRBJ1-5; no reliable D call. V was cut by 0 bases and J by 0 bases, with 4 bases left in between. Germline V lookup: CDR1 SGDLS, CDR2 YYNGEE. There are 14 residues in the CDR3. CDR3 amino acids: CASSVDFSNQPQHF. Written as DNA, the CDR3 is TGTGCCAGCAGCGTAGATTTTAGCAATCAGCCCCAGCATTTT.

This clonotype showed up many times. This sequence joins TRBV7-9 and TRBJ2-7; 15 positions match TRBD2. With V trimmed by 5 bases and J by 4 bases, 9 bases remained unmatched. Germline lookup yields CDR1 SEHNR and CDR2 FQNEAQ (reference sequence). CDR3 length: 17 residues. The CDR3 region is CASSQGLAGGQVYEQYF. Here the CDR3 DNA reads TGTGCCAGCAGCCAGGGACTAGCGGGAGGACAGGTGTACGAGCAGTACTTC. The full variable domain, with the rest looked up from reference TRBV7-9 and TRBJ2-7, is DTGVSQNPRHKITKRGQNVTFRCDPISEHNRLYWYRQTLGQGPEFLTYFQNEAQLEKSRLLSDRFSAERPKGSFSTLEIQRTEQGDSAMYLCASSQGLAGGQVYEQYFGPGTRLTVT.

CDR3 sequence reads: CASSPRGNSNEQFF. CDR3 sequence (DNA): TGTGCCAGCAGCCCGAGGGGGAACTCGAATGAGCAGTTCTTC. The chain couples TRBV9 to TRBJ2-1; D might be TRBD1 (6 bases). The V end was cut by 4 bases, the J end by 7 bases, with 15 bases between. Germline V CDR1 and CDR2: SGDLS, YYNGEE. The CDR3 covers 14 residues.

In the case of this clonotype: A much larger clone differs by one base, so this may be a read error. CDR3: CACSQVLSGANVLTF. CDR3 sequence (DNA): TGTGCCTGCAGCCAAGTTCTCTCTGGGGCCAACGTCCTGACTTTC. This sequence joins TRBV3-1 and TRBJ2-6; D is unresolved. The CDR3 is 15 residues long. Per the germline V gene, CDR1 is LGHDT and CDR2 is YNNKEL (reference sequence).

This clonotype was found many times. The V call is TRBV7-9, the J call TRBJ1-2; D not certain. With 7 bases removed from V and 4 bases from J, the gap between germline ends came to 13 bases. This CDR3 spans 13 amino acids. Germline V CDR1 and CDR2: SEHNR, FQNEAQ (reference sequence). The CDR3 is CASTPPQSYGYTF. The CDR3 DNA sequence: TGTGCCAGCACCCCCCCCCAATCCTATGGCTACACCTTC.

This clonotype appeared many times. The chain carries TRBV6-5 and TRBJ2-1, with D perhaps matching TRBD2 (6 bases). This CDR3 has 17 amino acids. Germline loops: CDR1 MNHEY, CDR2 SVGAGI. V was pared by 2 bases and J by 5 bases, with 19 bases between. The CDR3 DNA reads TGTGCCAGCAGTTACCTCCTCGCTGGGGGAGGCGACAATGAGCAGTTCTTC. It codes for CASSYLLAGGGDNEQFF.

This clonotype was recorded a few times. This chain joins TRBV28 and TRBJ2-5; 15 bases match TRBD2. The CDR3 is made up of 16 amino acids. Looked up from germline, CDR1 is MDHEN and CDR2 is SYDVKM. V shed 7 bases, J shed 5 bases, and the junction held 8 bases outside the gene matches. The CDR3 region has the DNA TGTGCCAGCATGGGGACTAGCGGGAGGCCGGAGGAGACCCAGTACTTC. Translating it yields CASMGTSGRPEETQYF.

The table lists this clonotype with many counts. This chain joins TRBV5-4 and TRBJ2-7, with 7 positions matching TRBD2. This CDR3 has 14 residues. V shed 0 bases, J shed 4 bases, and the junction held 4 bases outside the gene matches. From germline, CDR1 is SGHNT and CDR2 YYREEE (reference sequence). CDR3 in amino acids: CASSLEDSGYEQYF. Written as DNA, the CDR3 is TGTGCCAGCAGCTTGGAGGATAGCGGGTACGAGCAGTACTTC.

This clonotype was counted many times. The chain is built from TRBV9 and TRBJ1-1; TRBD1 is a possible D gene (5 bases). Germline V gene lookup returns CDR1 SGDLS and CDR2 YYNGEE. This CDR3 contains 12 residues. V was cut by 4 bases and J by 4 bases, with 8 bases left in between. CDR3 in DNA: TGTGCCAGCAGCCCGGGGGTCACTGAAGCTTTCTTT. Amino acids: CASSPGVTEAFF.

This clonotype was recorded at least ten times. CDR3 in DNA: TGTGCCAGCAGGACTGCAGGGGCCCACAGCGAGCAGTACTTC. It yields the protein CASRTAGAHSEQYF. This chain joins TRBV5-4 and TRBJ2-7; a weak D match, TRBD1 (6 bases). V was cut by 5 bases and J by 6 bases, with 18 bases left in between. The germline V gene has CDR1 SGHNT and CDR2 YYREEE (reference sequence). The CDR3 has 14 residues.

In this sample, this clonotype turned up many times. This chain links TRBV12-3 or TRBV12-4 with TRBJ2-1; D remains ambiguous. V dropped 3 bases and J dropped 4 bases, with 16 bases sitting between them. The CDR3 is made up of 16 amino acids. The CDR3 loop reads CASSFFWGVGYNEQFF. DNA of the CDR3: TGTGCCAGCAGTTTCTTTTGGGGTGTTGGGTACAATGAGCAGTTCTTC.

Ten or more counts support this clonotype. In nucleotides, the CDR3 is TGTGCCAGCAGCGAGGGACCACCCCATGAGCAGTTCTTC. Its protein is CASSEGPPHEQFF. The chain employs TRBV7-9 and TRBJ2-1; perhaps D is TRBD1 or TRBD2 (5 bases each). V was shortened by 5 bases and J by 8 bases, with 13 bases between the two germline ends. From germline, CDR1 is SEHNR and CDR2 FQNEAQ (reference sequence). CDR3 size: 13 residues.

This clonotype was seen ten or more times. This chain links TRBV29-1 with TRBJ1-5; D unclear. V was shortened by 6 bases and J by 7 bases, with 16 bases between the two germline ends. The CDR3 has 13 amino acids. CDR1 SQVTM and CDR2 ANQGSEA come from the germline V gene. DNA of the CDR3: TGCAGCGTCCGAGACCCAGGCGGACAGCCCCAGCATTTT. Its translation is CSVRDPGGQPQHF.

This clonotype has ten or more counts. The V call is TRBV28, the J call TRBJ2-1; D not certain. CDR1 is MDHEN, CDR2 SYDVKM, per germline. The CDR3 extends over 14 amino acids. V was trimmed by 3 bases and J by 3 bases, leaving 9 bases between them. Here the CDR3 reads CASSFEQNYNEQFF. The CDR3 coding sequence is TGTGCCAGCAGTTTCGAACAGAACTACAATGAGCAGTTCTTC. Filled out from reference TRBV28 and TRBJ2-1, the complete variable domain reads DVKVTQSSRYLVKRTGEKVFLECVQDMDHENMFWYRQDPGLGLRLIYFSYDVKMKEKGDIPEGYSVSREKKERFSLILESASTNQTSMYLCASSFEQNYNEQFFGPGTRLTVL.

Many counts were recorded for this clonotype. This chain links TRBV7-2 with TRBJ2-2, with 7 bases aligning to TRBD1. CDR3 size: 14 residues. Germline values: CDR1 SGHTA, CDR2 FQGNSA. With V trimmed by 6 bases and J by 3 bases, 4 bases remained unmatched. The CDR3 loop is CASSFDRDTGELFF. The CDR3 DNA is TGTGCCAGCAGTTTCGACAGGGACACCGGGGAGCTGTTTTTT.